The 7 T cell receptor beta chains in this list originate from one sample, sequenced in a study of T cells in Graves' hyperthyroidism and ophthalmopathy (dated by TCRdb to between 2018 and 2020). The protocol used for the library was multiplex PCR. TCRdb shows the sequencer as Illumina HiSeq 2000. TCR beta CDR3 regions were amplified from RNA transcripts. For the first round of RT-PCR on the TCR CDR3, the HTBI primer set was used together with the Qiagen OneStep RT-PCR kit. Clones were called with MiXCR by TCRdb after fastp trimmed the public reads at Q25, and only in-frame beta chains were retained. Under each unique CDR3 protein, matching rows form one entry showing the most common genes and DNA. The sample profile shows about 640,000 distinct CDR3 sequences; about a fifth of them were found once. Around a third of the sample is taken by the ten largest. Sequenced material: blood. The receptors were sampled from a man aged 25 to 40 with Graves' ophthalmopathy.

This clonotype was found a few times. The chain is built from TRBV7-9 and TRBJ2-2; TRBD2 might be the D (6 bases). The germline V gene has CDR1 SEHNR and CDR2 FQNEAQ (reference sequence). The CDR3 totals 20 residues. The V end lost 5 bases, the J end lost 1 base, and 26 bases lay between the germline ends. CDR3 bases: TGTGCCAGCAGCCCGACCGTCCCCATACGAGGGACTTTGAACACCGGGGAGCTGTTTTTT. This translates into CASSPTVPIRGTLNTGELFF.

This clonotype appeared many times. The rearrangement joins TRBV5-1 to TRBJ2-7; D is ambiguous. V lost 1 base and J lost 2, with 10 bases in between. Germline V gene lookup returns CDR1 SGHRS and CDR2 YFSETQ. The CDR3 spans 14 residues. The CDR3 sequence is CASSLKAGTYEQYF. In nucleotides, the CDR3 is TGCGCCAGCAGCTTGAAGGCCGGAACCTACGAGCAGTACTTC. Full variable domain (remainder filled in from reference TRBV5-1 and TRBJ2-7): KAGVTQTPRYLIKTRGQQVTLSCSPISGHRSVSWYQQTPGQGLQFLFEYFSETQRNKGNFPGRFSGRQFSNSRSEMNVSTLELGDSALYLCASSLKAGTYEQYFGPGTRLTVT.

This clonotype was recorded once. Being one base from a much bigger clone, this may be a read error. This CDR3 is CANSYTGELFF. For the CDR3, the DNA is TGTGCCAACAGTTACACCGGGGAGCTGTTTTTT. This rearrangement joins TRBV6-5 to TRBJ2-2; D is unclear. Germline V gene sequence: CDR1 MNHEY, CDR2 SVGAGI. CDR3 length equals 11 residues.

This clonotype was counted between two and nine times. The J gene is TRBJ2-7, the V gene TRBV6-1, with D possibly TRBD2 on 7 matching bases. There are 15 residues in the CDR3. The germline gives CDR1 MNHNS, CDR2 SASEGT. V lost 6 bases, J lost 1 base, and 16 bases lay in between. The CDR3 nucleotides read TGTGCCAGCAGGCCCCCGGGGGGCGGATCCTACGAGCAGTACTTC. This sequence encodes CASRPPGGGSYEQYF.

There are many counts of this clonotype. The CDR3 DNA sequence: TGTGCCAGCAGTTACTCGGCGGGCTCCTACAATGAGCAGTTCTTC. As protein: CASSYSAGSYNEQFF. The chain carries TRBV6-5 and TRBJ2-1; weak D call: TRBD2 (5 bases). This CDR3 has 15 residues. The germline V gene has CDR1 MNHEY and CDR2 SVGAGI. Deletions cut 0 bases from V and 0 bases from J, with 6 bases between.

A note on this clonotype: The germline gene is not matched at one end of the junction; a read error may be the cause. The V call is TRBV25-1, the J call TRBJ1-2, with D hard to call. The CDR3 is made up of 15 amino acids. Germline values: CDR1 MGHDK, CDR2 SYGVNS. The CDR3 here is CASSEDRNIAIGYAF. The CDR3 DNA reads as TGTGCCAGCAGTGAGGATAGGAATATTGCCATTGGCTACGCCTTC.

This chain links TRBV6-1 with TRBJ2-5; TRBD2 is a possible D gene (6 bases). The CDR3 has 12 amino acids. Germline V gene lookup returns CDR1 MNHNS and CDR2 SASEGT. Trimming removed 4 bases from V and 5 bases from J, with 8 bases in between. DNA of the CDR3: TGTGCCAGCAGTGGGGGGGTGGAGACCCAGTACTTC. Its translation: CASSGGVETQYF.